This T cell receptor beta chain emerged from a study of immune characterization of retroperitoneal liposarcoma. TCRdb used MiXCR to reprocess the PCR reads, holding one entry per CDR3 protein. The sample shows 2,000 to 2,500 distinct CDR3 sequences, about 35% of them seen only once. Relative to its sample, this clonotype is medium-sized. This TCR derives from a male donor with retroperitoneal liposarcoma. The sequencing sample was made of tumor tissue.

The CDR3 is CASSVSTLGSNEQFF. The DNA of the CDR3 is TGTGCCAGCAGCGTATCCACGCTTGGGTCCAATGAGCAGTTCTTC. The chain has TRBV6-1 and TRBJ2-1; D remains unclear. The germline V gene encodes CDR1 MNHNS and CDR2 SASEGT. The germline V and J ends were trimmed by 6 bases and 6 bases, with 18 bases remaining between them. The CDR3 runs 15 residues.